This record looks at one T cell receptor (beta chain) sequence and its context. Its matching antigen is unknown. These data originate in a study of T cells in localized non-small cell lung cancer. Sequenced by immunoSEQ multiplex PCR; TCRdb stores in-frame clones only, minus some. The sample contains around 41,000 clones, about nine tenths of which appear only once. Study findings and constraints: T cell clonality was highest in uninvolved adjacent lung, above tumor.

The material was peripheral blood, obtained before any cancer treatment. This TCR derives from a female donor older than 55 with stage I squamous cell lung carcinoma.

CDR3 region: CASSEGWAESTSTDTQYF. CDR3 in DNA: TGTGCCAGCAGCGAGGGCTGGGCGGAAAGTACTAGCACAGATACGCAGTATTTT. The chain carries TRBV9 and TRBJ2-3; D unresolved. The length of the CDR3 is 18 residues. V shed 3 bases and J shed 0 bases, with 20 bases lying between them. Germline V gives CDR1 SGDLS, CDR2 YYNGEE. Looking up the rest from reference TRBV9 and TRBJ2-3 gives the full variable domain: DSGVTQTPKHLITATGQRVTLRCSPRSGDLSVYWYQQSLDQGLQFLIQYYNGEERAKGNILERFSAQQFPDLHSELNLSSLELGDSALYFCASSEGWAESTSTDTQYFGPGTRLTVL.